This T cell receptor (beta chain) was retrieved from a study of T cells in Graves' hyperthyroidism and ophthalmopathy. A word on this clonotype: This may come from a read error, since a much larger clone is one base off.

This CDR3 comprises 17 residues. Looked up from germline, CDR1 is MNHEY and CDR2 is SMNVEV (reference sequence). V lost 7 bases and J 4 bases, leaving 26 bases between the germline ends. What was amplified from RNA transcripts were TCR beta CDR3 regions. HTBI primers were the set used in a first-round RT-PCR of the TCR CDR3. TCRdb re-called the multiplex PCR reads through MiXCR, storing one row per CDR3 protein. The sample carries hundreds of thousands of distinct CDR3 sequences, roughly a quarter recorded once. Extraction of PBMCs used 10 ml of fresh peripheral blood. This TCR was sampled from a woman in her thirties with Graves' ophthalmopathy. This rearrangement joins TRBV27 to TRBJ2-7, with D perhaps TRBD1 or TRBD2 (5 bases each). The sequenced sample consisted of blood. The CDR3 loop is CASNPSEPFGGDYEQYF. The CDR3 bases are TGTGCCAGCAACCCCAGTGAACCTTTTGGGGGAGATTACGAGCAGTACTTC.